The next 21 T cell receptor beta chains were all read from a single sample in a study of PD-L1 blockade in urothelial cancer. Clones were sequenced by immunoSEQ multiplex PCR, and TCRdb holds only the in-frame ones, with some missing. Seen here are approximately 100,000 clones, about 91% observed once, and the top ten hold about 0.92%. The starting material was PBMCs, obtained around atezolizumab (anti-PD-L1) treatment. The receptors derive from a woman aged 80 or over with urothelial cancer.

V usage is TRBV5-4 and J usage is TRBJ2-3; D unclear. From germline, CDR1 is SGHNT and CDR2 YYREEE (reference sequence). V was trimmed by 1 base and J by 2 bases, leaving 8 bases between them. The CDR3 spans 14 residues. CDR3 amino acids: CASSLRRNTDTQYF. Written as DNA, the CDR3 is TGTGCCAGCAGCTTGCGCAGGAACACAGATACGCAGTATTTT.

The chain recombines TRBV7-2 with TRBJ2-2; D gene uncertain. With 1 base removed from V and 2 bases from J, the gap between germline ends came to 8 bases. The germline V gene has CDR1 SGHTA and CDR2 FQGNSA. This CDR3 has 15 amino acids. In DNA, the CDR3 is TGTGCCAGCAGCTTAGTAATACTTAACACCGGGGAGCTGTTTTTT. This encodes CASSLVILNTGELFF.

This clone has a single count. The chain joins TRBV14 to TRBJ1-2; 9 positions agree with TRBD1. CDR1 and CDR2 from the germline V gene are SGHDN and FVKESK. CDR3 length: 14 amino acids. Trimming at V came to 3 bases and at J to 6 bases, leaving 5 bases not matched to a gene. CDR3 amino acids: CASSQTGGIDGYTF. The CDR3 nucleotides read TGTGCCAGCAGCCAGACAGGGGGTATTGATGGCTACACCTTC.

V and J are TRBV2 and TRBJ1-1; TRBD1 aligns across 8 bases. Trimming at V came to 5 bases and at J to 4 bases, leaving 6 bases not matched to a gene. CDR1 and CDR2 (germline): SNHLY, FYNNEI. This CDR3 contains 14 residues. In DNA, the CDR3 is TGTGCCAGCAGTCCTTACAGGGGGGGCACTGAAGCTTTCTTT. As protein: CASSPYRGGTEAFF.

The genes are TRBV19 and TRBJ2-3; D not resolved. V was trimmed by 1 base and J by 3 bases, leaving 11 bases between them. This CDR3 region has 15 residues. In germline, CDR1 is LNHDA, CDR2 SQIVND (reference sequence). This CDR3 reads CASSIGPALTDTQYF. The CDR3 nucleotides read TGTGCCAGTAGTATAGGCCCAGCGCTGACAGATACGCAGTATTTT.

This rearrangement joins TRBV11-2 to TRBJ1-5, with 8 positions matching TRBD1. The germline CDR1 and CDR2 sequences are SGHAT and FQNNGV. V lost 7 bases, J lost 7 bases, and 9 bases stayed unmatched. This CDR3 has 14 amino acids. DNA of the CDR3: TGTGCCAGCACCCTTGGGACAGGCGGACAGCCCCAGCATTTT. Amino acid sequence: CASTLGTGGQPQHF.

The V call is TRBV5-6, the J call TRBJ2-6, with TRBD2 matching over 9 bases. Germline V gives CDR1 SGHDT, CDR2 YYEEEE. The CDR3 covers 18 residues. Trimming at V came to 5 bases and at J to 0 bases, leaving 9 bases not matched to a gene. The CDR3 region has the DNA TGTGCCAGCAGTTTACCGGGACTAGCTCTCTCTGGGGCCAACGTCCTGACTTTC. Residues: CASSLPGLALSGANVLTF.

V usage is TRBV28 and J usage is TRBJ2-5; D is perhaps TRBD2 (6 bases). The CDR3 runs to 15 residues. Germline V lookup: CDR1 MDHEN, CDR2 SYDVKM. V was cut by 4 bases and J by 5 bases, with 17 bases left in between. The CDR3 bases are TGTGCCAGCAGTTCCATCCTGGAGGGGTGGGAGACCCAGTACTTC. Amino acids: CASSSILEGWETQYF.

This clone was seen more than once but under ten times. The chain carries TRBV7-3 and TRBJ2-5, with 7 bases lining up with TRBD2. J gave up 4 bases and V 5 bases, and 7 bases lay outside the gene matches. The CDR3 is made up of 14 amino acids. Germline-derived CDR1 and CDR2 are SGHTA and FQGTGA. This chain's CDR3 is CASSRGSQGETQYF. In nucleotides, the CDR3 is TGTGCCAGCAGCCGCGGGAGTCAGGGAGAGACCCAGTACTTC.

The CDR3 here is CASSISGHGETQYF. CDR3 sequence (DNA): TGTGCCAGCAGTATATCAGGCCATGGGGAGACCCAGTACTTC. The J gene is TRBJ2-5, the V gene TRBV28; unclear D gene. This CDR3 has 14 residues. The V and J ends lost 5 bases and 5 bases respectively, with 15 bases between them. CDR1 and CDR2 (germline): MDHEN, SYDVKM.

The V and J genes are TRBV10-1 and TRBJ2-1; 11 bases agree with TRBD2. Per the germline V gene, CDR1 is WNHNN and CDR2 is SYGVQD (reference sequence). V lost 4 bases to trimming and J lost 9 bases; unmatched junction nucleotides: 5. CDR3 size: 14 residues. The CDR3 DNA reads as TGCGCCAGCAGTGGTAGCGGGAGGGCCAGTGAGCAGTTCTTC. Encoded protein: CASSGSGRASEQFF.

This chain links TRBV2 with TRBJ2-7; TRBD1 matches at 9 bases. V shed 3 bases and J 12 bases; nucleotides not matched to a gene: 15. Germline-derived CDR1 and CDR2 are SNHLY and FYNNEI. The CDR3 is made up of 15 amino acids. As DNA, the CDR3 is TGTGCCAGCAGTGAGCCAACCACCGACAGGGGGAGCCGGTACTTC. Translating gives CASSEPTTDRGSRYF.

The chain carries TRBV7-3 and TRBJ2-2; 7 bases match TRBD2. The CDR3 contains 18 residues. Unmatched junction bases numbered 14, after V lost 4 bases and J lost 3 bases. From germline, CDR1 is SGHTA and CDR2 FQGTGA. The CDR3 spells CASSSPPGGSADTGELFF. DNA of the CDR3: TGTGCCAGCAGCTCCCCGCCGGGCGGGAGTGCCGACACCGGGGAGCTGTTTTTT.

This clone occurred a few times. The sample contains more than one DNA sequence encoding this CDR3. The rearrangement links TRBV7-2 to TRBJ2-1; 12 nucleotides agree with TRBD2. V trimming: 5 bases; J trimming: 0 bases; junction bases outside the gene matches: 2. The CDR3 covers 16 residues. Germline lookup yields CDR1 SGHTA and CDR2 FQGNSA. CDR3 sequence (DNA): TGTGCCAGCAGCCCGACTAGCGGGAGCTCCTACAATGAGCAGTTCTTC. Its translation: CASSPTSGSSYNEQFF.

The chain employs TRBV2 and TRBJ1-5; TRBD1 matches at 11 bases. Germline V CDR1 and CDR2: SNHLY, FYNNEI. CDR3 length: 15 residues. V was clipped by 6 bases and J by 7 bases; unmatched bases: 8. CDR3: CASRAGTGGRQPQHF. The CDR3 DNA reads TGTGCCAGCAGAGCGGGGACAGGGGGAAGACAGCCCCAGCATTTT. The whole variable domain, filled in from reference TRBV2 and TRBJ1-5, reads EPEVTQTPSHQVTQMGQEVILRCVPISNHLYFYWYRQILGQKVEFLVSFYNNEISEKSEIFDDQFSVERPDGSNFTLKIRSTKLEDSAMYFCASRAGTGGRQPQHFGDGTRLSIL.

The rearrangement links TRBV20-1 to TRBJ1-1; D is unclear. CDR3 length: 11 amino acids. Deletions cut 5 bases from V and 6 bases from J, with 10 bases between. Germline V gives CDR1 DFQATT, CDR2 SNEGSKA (reference sequence). The CDR3 DNA sequence: TGCAGTGCTCCGGGTTTCCCTGAAGCTTTCTTT. Its translation: CSAPGFPEAFF.

V and J are TRBV27 and TRBJ2-2, with D perhaps matching TRBD1 (6 bases). Germline V gene lookup returns CDR1 MNHEY and CDR2 SMNVEV (reference sequence). Trimming left V 0 bases short and J 4 bases short, with 18 bases between. The CDR3 spans 18 residues. This chain's CDR3 is CASSLSMFNRAGTGELFF. The CDR3 DNA follows: TGTGCCAGCAGTTTATCGATGTTTAACAGGGCCGGCACCGGGGAGCTGTTTTTT.

The chain uses TRBV5-8 and TRBJ1-5, with 7 bases identical to TRBD1. J gave up 7 bases and V 0 bases, and 7 bases lay outside the gene matches. The germline V gene encodes CDR1 SGHTS and CDR2 YDEGEE. The CDR3 covers 15 residues. The CDR3 spells CASSLEGGGGQPQHF. DNA for the CDR3: TGTGCCAGCAGCTTGGAAGGGGGCGGTGGACAGCCCCAGCATTTT.

The CDR3 DNA follows: TGTGCCAGTAGTCCGGGACTAGCGGGAATCTACAATGAGCAGTTCTTC. Amino acid sequence: CASSPGLAGIYNEQFF. V usage is TRBV19 and J usage is TRBJ2-1; 13 bases match TRBD2. Germline CDR1 is LNHDA and CDR2 is SQIVND (reference sequence). The CDR3 is 16 amino acids. Trimming cost V 5 bases and J 3 bases; bases outside gene matches: 4.

V gene TRBV7-9 combines with J gene TRBJ1-1, with 12 bases lining up with TRBD1. The CDR3 sequence is 15 residues long. Losses at the gene ends were 5 bases for V and 7 bases for J; bases not matched to a gene: 8. Looked up from germline, CDR1 is SEHNR and CDR2 is FQNEAQ (reference sequence). The CDR3 here is CASSPGTGGYNEAFF. CDR3 bases: TGTGCCAGCAGCCCTGGGACAGGGGGCTACAATGAAGCTTTCTTT.

J is TRBJ1-5 and V is TRBV19; 9 positions match TRBD1. This CDR3 spans 15 amino acids. Germline-derived CDR1 and CDR2 are LNHDA and SQIVND (reference sequence). Trimming at V came to 8 bases and at J to 10 bases, leaving 15 bases not matched to a gene. The CDR3 coding sequence is TGTGCCAGTCGGGACAGGGAAAGGGGAATCAGCCCCCAGCATTTT. The encoded protein is CASRDRERGISPQHF.